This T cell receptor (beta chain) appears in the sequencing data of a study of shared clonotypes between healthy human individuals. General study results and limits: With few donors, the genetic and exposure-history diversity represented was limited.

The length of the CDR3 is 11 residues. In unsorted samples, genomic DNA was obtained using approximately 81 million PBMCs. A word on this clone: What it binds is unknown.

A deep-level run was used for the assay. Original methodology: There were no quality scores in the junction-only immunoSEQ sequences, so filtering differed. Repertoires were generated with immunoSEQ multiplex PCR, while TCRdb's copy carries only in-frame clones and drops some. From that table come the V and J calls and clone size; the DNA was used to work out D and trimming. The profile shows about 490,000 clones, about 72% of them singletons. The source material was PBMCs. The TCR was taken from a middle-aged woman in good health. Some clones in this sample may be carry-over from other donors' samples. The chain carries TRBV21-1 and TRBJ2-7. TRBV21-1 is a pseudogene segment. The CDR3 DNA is TGTGCCAGCAGCAAAATCTACGAGCAGTACTTC. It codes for CASSKIYEQYF.